One sample yielded the 2 T cell receptor beta chains listed below, sequenced in a study of response to subunit inactivated influenza vaccine. One entry per CDR3 protein, called by TCRdb with MiXCR from the RT-PCR reads. Found here are 530,000 or so distinct CDR3 sequences, 12% to 15% of them singletons; the top ten hold more than 9.5%. Here the sequenced sample was PBMCs from blood, taken 11 to 12 days after vaccination. Receptors originate from a man in his forties or fifties who received an inactivated influenza vaccine.

This clonotype was counted only a few times. The chain links TRBV28 to TRBJ2-1; 12 bases are shared with TRBD2. Germline-derived CDR1 and CDR2 are MDHEN and SYDVKM. The CDR3 covers 16 residues. V lost 4 bases and J lost 10; bases outside the gene matches: 11. CDR3 coding DNA: TGTGCCAGCAGTTCCCCACTAGCGGGGGGTAGATGGGAGCAGTTCTTC. Translation: CASSSPLAGGRWEQFF.

This clonotype was seen a handful of times. V is TRBV4-3 and J is TRBJ2-3, with D hard to call. The V gene lost 5 bases and the J gene lost 0 bases, with 6 bases spanning the gap. CDR1 LGHNA and CDR2 YSLEER come from the germline V gene. This CDR3 has 13 residues. This chain's CDR3 is CASSTPSTDTQYF. Here the CDR3 DNA reads TGCGCCAGCAGCACCCCTAGCACAGATACGCAGTATTTT.